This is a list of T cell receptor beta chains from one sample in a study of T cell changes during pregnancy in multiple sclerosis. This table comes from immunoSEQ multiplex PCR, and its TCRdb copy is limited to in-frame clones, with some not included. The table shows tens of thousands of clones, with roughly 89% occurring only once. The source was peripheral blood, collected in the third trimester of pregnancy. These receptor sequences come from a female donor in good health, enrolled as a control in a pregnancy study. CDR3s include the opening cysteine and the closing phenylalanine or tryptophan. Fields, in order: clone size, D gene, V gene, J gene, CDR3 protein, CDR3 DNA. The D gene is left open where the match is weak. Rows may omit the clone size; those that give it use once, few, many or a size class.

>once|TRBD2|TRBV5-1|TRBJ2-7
CASSLIPGLADSYEQYF
TGCGCCAGCAGCTTGATCCCGGGACTAGCGGACTCCTACGAGCAGTACTTC
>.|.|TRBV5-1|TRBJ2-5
CASSWNRAQETQYF
TGCGCCAGCAGCTGGAACAGGGCCCAAGAGACCCAGTACTTC
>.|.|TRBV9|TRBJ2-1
CASSVATALNEQFF
TGTGCCAGCAGCGTAGCTACAGCTCTCAATGAGCAGTTCTTC
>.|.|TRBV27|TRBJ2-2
CASSLRASNTGELFF
TGTGCCAGCAGTTTGAGGGCCTCGAACACCGGGGAGCTGTTTTTT
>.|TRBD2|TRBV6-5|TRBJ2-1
CASSFSRGGLSEQFF
TGTGCCAGCAGTTTCTCCCGCGGGGGTTTAAGTGAGCAGTTCTTC
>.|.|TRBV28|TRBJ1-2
CASSLRPNSGYTF
TGTGCCAGCAGTTTACGCCCTAATTCTGGCTACACCTTC
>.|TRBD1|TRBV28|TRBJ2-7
CASSLWGTGGVYEQYF
TGTGCCAGCAGTTTATGGGGGACAGGGGGCGTTTACGAGCAGTACTTC
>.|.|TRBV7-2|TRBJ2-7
CASSLGVQGGNEQYF
TGTGCCAGCAGCTTAGGGGTACAGGGAGGGAACGAGCAGTACTTC
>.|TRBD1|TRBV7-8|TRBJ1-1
CASSPQGDTEAFF
TGTGCCAGCAGTCCGCAGGGGGACACTGAAGCTTTCTTT
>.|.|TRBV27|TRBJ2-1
CASSDTGSNEQFF
TGTGCCAGCAGTGACACTGGAAGCAATGAGCAGTTCTTC
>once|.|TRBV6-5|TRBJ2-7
CASGGTGNEQYF
TGTGCCAGCGGAGGGACGGGGAACGAGCAGTACTTC
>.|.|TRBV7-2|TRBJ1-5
CASDFGEGPQHF
TGTGCCAGCGACTTTGGTGAGGGGCCCCAGCATTTT
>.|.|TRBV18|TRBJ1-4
CASSPRQAQDEKLFF
TGTGCCAGCTCACCAAGACAGGCGCAGGATGAAAAACTGTTTTTT
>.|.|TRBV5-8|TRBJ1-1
CASSRTTYTEAFF
TGTGCCAGCAGCAGGACTACTTACACTGAAGCTTTCTTT
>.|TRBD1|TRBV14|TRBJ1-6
CASSHGTGYNSPLHF
TGTGCCAGCAGCCATGGGACAGGTTATAATTCACCCCTCCACTTT
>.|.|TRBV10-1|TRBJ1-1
CASSSRIPGRETEAFF
TGCGCCAGCAGTTCTCGCATTCCAGGGAGGGAAACTGAAGCTTTCTTT
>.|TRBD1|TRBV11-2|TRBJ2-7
CASSSTGGFYEQYF
TGTGCCAGCAGCTCGACAGGGGGTTTCTACGAGCAGTACTTC
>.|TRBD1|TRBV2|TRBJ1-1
CASRWGQMNTEAFF
TGTGCCAGCAGATGGGGACAGATGAACACTGAAGCTTTCTTT
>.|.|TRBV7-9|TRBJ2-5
CASSPGQSPGETQYF
TGTGCCAGCAGCCCAGGACAGAGCCCGGGGGAGACCCAGTACTTC
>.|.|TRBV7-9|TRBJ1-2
CASSARPTGNYGYTF
TGTGCCAGCAGCGCAAGACCTACAGGGAACTATGGCTACACCTTC
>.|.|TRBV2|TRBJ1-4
CASSDSTTNEKLFF
TGTGCCAGCAGTGACAGTACAACTAATGAAAAACTGTTTTTT
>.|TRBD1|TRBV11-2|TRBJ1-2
CASTLPFDRGHGYTF
TGTGCCAGCACCCTACCATTTGACAGGGGACATGGCTACACCTTC
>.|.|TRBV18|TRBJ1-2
CASSSINENYGYTF
TGTGCCAGCTCTTCGATAAACGAGAACTATGGCTACACCTTC
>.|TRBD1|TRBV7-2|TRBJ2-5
CASSDRGLQETQYF
TGTGCCAGCAGCGACAGGGGCCTCCAAGAGACCCAGTACTTC
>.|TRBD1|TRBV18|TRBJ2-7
CASSKGGQGTYEQYF
TGTGCCAGCTCTAAGGGGGGACAGGGCACCTACGAGCAGTACTTC
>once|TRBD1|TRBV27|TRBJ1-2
CASSPPGQGAGYTF
TGTGCCAGCAGTCCACCCGGACAGGGGGCTGGCTACACCTTC
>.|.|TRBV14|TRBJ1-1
CASSSAARGLNTEAFF
TGTGCCAGCAGCTCGGCCGCTAGGGGGTTGAACACTGAAGCTTTCTTT
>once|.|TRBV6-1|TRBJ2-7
CASSEARQGLYEQYF
TGTGCCAGCAGTGAAGCTCGGCAGGGGCTTTACGAGCAGTACTTC
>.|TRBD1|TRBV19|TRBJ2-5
CASSSRTGGDPRWETQYF
TGTGCCAGTAGTTCGCGGACAGGGGGCGATCCTCGGTGGGAGACCCAGTACTTC
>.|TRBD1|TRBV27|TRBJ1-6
CASKAGTGVRNSPLHF
TGTGCCAGCAAAGCCGGGACAGGGGTGAGGAATTCACCCCTCCACTTT
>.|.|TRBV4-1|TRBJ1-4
CASSQGVREGEKLFF
TGCGCCAGCAGCCAGGGGGTCAGGGAGGGTGAAAAACTGTTTTTT
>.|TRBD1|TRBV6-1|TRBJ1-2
CATSPLQGDYGYTF
TGTGCCACCTCTCCATTACAGGGGGACTATGGCTACACCTTC
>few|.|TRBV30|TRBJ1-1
CAWSGTAGRAFF
TGTGCCTGGAGTGGTACAGCGGGGCGAGCTTTCTTT
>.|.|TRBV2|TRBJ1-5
CASSEALIGGKAQPQHF
TGTGCCAGCAGTGAAGCGCTTATTGGGGGCAAGGCTCAGCCCCAGCATTTT
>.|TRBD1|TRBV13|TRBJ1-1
CASSPWKGAITEAFF
TGTGCCAGCAGCCCCTGGAAGGGGGCGATCACTGAAGCTTTCTTT
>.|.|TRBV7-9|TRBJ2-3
CASSLDPPQDTQYF
TGTGCCAGCAGCCTAGATCCCCCACAAGATACGCAGTATTTT
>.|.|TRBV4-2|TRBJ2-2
CASSPRLDGTGELFF
TGTGCCAGCAGCCCGCGACTAGATGGGACCGGGGAGCTGTTTTTT
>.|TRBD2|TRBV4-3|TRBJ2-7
CASSQGIAGAGHEQYF
TGCGCCAGCAGCCAAGGAATAGCGGGAGCAGGGCACGAGCAGTACTTC
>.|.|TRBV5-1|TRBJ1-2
CASSLGPQGYGYTF
TGCGCCAGCAGCTTGGGCCCCCAGGGGTATGGCTACACCTTC
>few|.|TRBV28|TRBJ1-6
CASTPHPQNSPLHF
TGTGCCAGCACTCCACACCCACAGAATTCACCCCTCCACTTT
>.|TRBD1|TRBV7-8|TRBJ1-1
CASSPAGQVSTEAFF
TGTGCCAGCAGCCCCGCGGGACAGGTATCCACTGAAGCTTTCTTT
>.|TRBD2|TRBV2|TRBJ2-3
CASSRLAGPTDTQYF
TGTGCCAGCAGCCGCCTAGCGGGACCCACAGATACGCAGTATTTT
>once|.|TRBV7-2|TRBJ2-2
CASSFRSGELFF
TGTGCCAGCAGCTTTCGGTCCGGGGAGCTGTTTTTT
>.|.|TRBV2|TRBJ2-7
CASSGWTEKGEQYF
TGTGCCAGCAGTGGGTGGACAGAGAAGGGCGAGCAGTACTTC
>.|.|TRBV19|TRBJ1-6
CASHPAGHDNSPLHF
TGTGCCAGCCACCCGGCCGGACATGATAATTCACCCCTCCACTTT
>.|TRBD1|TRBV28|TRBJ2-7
CGSGQHYEQYF
TGTGGATCGGGACAGCACTACGAGCAGTACTTC
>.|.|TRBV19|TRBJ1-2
CASSVLGATANYGYTF
TGTGCCAGTAGTGTCCTGGGGGCGACCGCTAACTATGGCTACACCTTC
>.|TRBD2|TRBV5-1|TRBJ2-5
CASSLVAGGRIQETQYF
TGCGCCAGCAGCTTGGTGGCGGGGGGTCGAATTCAAGAGACCCAGTACTTC
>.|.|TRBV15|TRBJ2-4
CATSRDGGTLAKNIQYF
TGTGCCACCAGCAGAGATGGGGGGACGTTAGCCAAAAACATTCAGTACTTC
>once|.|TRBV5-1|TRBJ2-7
CASSKTGISAEQYF
TGCGCCAGCAGCAAAACCGGGATCTCTGCCGAGCAGTACTTC
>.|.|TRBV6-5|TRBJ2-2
CASTRNTGELFF
TGTGCCAGCACGAGGAACACCGGGGAGCTGTTTTTT
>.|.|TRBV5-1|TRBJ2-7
CASSDGSSYEQYF
TGCGCCAGCAGCGACGGGAGCTCCTACGAGCAGTACTTC
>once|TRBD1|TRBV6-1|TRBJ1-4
CASSELDRGNEKLFF
TGTGCCAGCAGTGAGCTGGACAGGGGGAATGAAAAACTGTTTTTT
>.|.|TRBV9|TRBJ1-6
CASSVSGPNSPLHF
TGTGCCAGCAGCGTCTCAGGGCCTAATTCACCCCTCCACTTT
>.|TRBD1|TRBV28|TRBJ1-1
CASGNRGRWGHRDTEAFF
TGTGCCAGCGGAAACAGGGGGCGTTGGGGCCACAGGGACACTGAAGCTTTCTTT
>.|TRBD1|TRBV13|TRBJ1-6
CASSRTGLTGNSPLHF
TGTGCCAGCAGCCGGACAGGGCTAACGGGAAATTCACCCCTCCACTTT
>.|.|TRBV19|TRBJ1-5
CASTYDRYSNQPQHF
TGTGCCAGTACCTACGACAGATATAGCAATCAGCCCCAGCATTTT
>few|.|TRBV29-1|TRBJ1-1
CSVVVPGRGTEAFF
TGCAGCGTTGTTGTGCCAGGGCGGGGCACTGAAGCTTTCTTT
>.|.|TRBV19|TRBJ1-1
CASSPPVVMNTEAFF
TGTGCCAGTAGTCCTCCGGTTGTCATGAACACTGAAGCTTTCTTT